This T cell receptor (beta chain) came from a study of glioma-infiltrating T cells after dendritic cell vaccination. Generated by immunoSEQ multiplex PCR, the TCRdb table keeps only in-frame clones and is missing some. The sample comprises about 30,000 clones, 90% of which are singletons, and under 2.5% rests with the top ten. Blood PBMC samples: pre-vaccination, two weeks post third vaccination, and at tumor progression. The table lists this clone with a count of one. Its antigen is not known. Study-level findings and limits: No direct clonality-survival link was found; a diverse polyclonal response may matter.

Sequenced material: blood, taken before dendritic cell vaccination. The receptor's source is a human donor with glioblastoma.

The CDR3 is CASTRTGAYGELFF. For the CDR3, the DNA is TGTGCCAGCACCAGGACAGGGGCTTACGGGGAGCTGTTTTTT. This chain uses TRBV27 with TRBJ2-2; the match to TRBD1 covers 9 bases. CDR1 and CDR2 (germline): MNHEY, SMNVEV (reference sequence). Unmatched junction bases numbered 7, after V lost 7 bases and J lost 7 bases. This CDR3 spans 14 amino acids.